The T cell receptor beta chain described here comes from a study of T cell responses to AZD1222 COVID-19 vaccine. The repertoire was sequenced with immunoSEQ multiplex PCR; TCRdb's copy has only in-frame clones and lacks some. Its table lists about 140,000 clones. CDR3 size: 18 residues. V trimming: 0 bases; J trimming: 4 bases; junction bases outside the gene matches: 14. In germline, CDR1 is LGHNA, CDR2 YSLEER. The chain combines TRBV4-3 with TRBJ1-2, with TRBD1 identical over 7 bases. The sequence was collected from an adult in good health. The sample consisted of peripheral blood. Here the CDR3 reads CASSQEAPRDSYTYGYTF. The CDR3 DNA sequence: TGCGCCAGCAGCCAAGAAGCACCCCGGGACAGCTATACCTATGGCTACACCTTC.